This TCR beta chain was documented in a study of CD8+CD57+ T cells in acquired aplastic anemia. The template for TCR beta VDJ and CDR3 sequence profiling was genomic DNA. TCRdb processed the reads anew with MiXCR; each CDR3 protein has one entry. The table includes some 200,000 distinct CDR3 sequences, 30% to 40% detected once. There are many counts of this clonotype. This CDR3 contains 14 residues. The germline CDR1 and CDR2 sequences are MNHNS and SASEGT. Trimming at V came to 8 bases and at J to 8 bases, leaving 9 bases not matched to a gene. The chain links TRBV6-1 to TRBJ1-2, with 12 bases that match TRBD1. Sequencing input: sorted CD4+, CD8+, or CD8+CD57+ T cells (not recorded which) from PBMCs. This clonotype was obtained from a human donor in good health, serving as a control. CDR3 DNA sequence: TGTGCCAGCCGAAAGGGACAGGGGGCATACGGCTACACCTTC. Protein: CASRKGQGAYGYTF.